This T cell receptor beta chain was profiled in a study of cytomegalovirus exposure and HLA in healthy donors. Study observations and caveats: Rarity held for most TCR sequences, but there were some public TCRs that occurred in many donors. According to the study, 180 or so TCR beta chains were cytomegalovirus-associated. Reports indicated that the classifier achieved high specificity and sensitivity in diagnosing cytomegalovirus status. Subsequent analysis of the 120 or so validation repertoires found a tendency for first-cohort TCR clusters to co-occur.

Of note for this clone: Its antigen is not identified.

Per germline, CDR1 MNHEY and CDR2 SMNVEV (reference sequence). V was shortened by 3 bases and J by 3 bases, with 11 bases between the two germline ends. CDR3 length equals 14 residues. Some clones are missing from TCRdb's copy, which holds only in-frame ones; the method was immunoSEQ multiplex PCR. This sample has 140,000 or so clones, with around 90% found just once. The specimen was PBMCs. The source of this sequence is a man between 18 and 29 years old in good health and CMV-seropositive. The V gene is TRBV27, the J gene TRBJ2-5, with D tentatively TRBD2 (6 bases). The CDR3 coding sequence is TGTGCCAGCAGTTTCTACGGGGAGGAAGAGACCCAGTACTTC. Amino acid sequence: CASSFYGEEETQYF.